This T cell receptor (beta chain) was documented in a study of beta chain features in type 1 diabetes. Points from the study as a whole: Shorter TCRB CDR3s, moderately but significantly so, were found in Type 1 diabetes patients in all four CD4+ subsets.

Worth noting for this clone: Its antigen is unknown.

Reverse transcription of all isolated RNA meant that expressed TCRB transcripts were sequenced. The table came from immunoSEQ multiplex PCR; TCRdb's copy has only in-frame clones and leaves some out. The sample includes around 600,000 clones, 9.5% to 15% seen only once; the top ten take more than 0.1%. CDR1 and CDR2 (germline): SQVTM, ANQGSEA. The CDR3 length is 13 residues. This sequence joins TRBV29-1 and TRBJ2-5, with 7 positions matching TRBD1. The better agreement between TRBJ2-7 and the DNA end casts doubt on the J call. The clonotype was recovered from a man aged 25-40 years with type 1 diabetes. The source material was naive CD4+ T cells from blood. This CDR3 is CSVTGTVTYEQYF. CDR3 coding DNA: TGCAGCGTCACCGGGACAGTGACCTACGAGCAGTACTTC.